Sequencing of this T cell receptor (beta chain) was carried out in a study of T cells after yellow fever vaccination (dated by TCRdb to between 2019 and 2020). Concerning the study at large: Libraries from fractions with low cell numbers were prepared with the SMART-Seq v4 Ultra Low Input RNA kit. To follow T-cell clones before and after both primary and booster YFV17D yellow fever vaccination, bulk TCR alpha and beta repertoires underwent longitudinal sequencing. Two healthy male donors, one aged 18 to 29 and one aged 30 to 40 years, made up the cohort. Blood was drawn at multiple timepoints before and after primary and secondary immunization, with bulk PBMC replicates and cell subsets isolated. Study-level results and caveats: Compared with the primary T-cell response, the secondary T-cell response was faster but weaker, reaching its peak on day 5 rather than on day 15. A small share of clonotypes occurred in both CD4 and CD8 compartments, likely arising from convergent recombination. Only a couple of donors were included in the study, so the extent to which the findings can be generalized is limited. Most clones expanded after primary vaccination (roughly 96% of CD4 and over 80% of CD8) were re-detected after the booster, suggesting that broad memory maintenance occurred. Computational filtering was needed because FACS-sorted repertoires could contain abundant contaminating clonotypes from the bulk population.

This specimen's treatment or condition label, interpreted: live attenuated yellow fever vaccine strain. A standard Ficoll-Paque protocol was used to isolate PBMCs from peripheral blood. Dynabeads CD4 and CD8 positive selection kits were used to isolate CD4 and CD8 T-cell fractions. TriZol was used to extract RNA from bulk PBMCs, from CD4 and CD8 fractions, and from dextramer-positive and dextramer-negative fractions. TCR cDNA was synthesized by 5'RACE template switching, which introduced a universal primer site and unique molecular identifiers. Priming of cDNA synthesis was performed from both the TCR alpha and TCR beta constant segments. Library amplification involved two PCR steps, and the second step added sample barcodes and sequencing adapters. Sequencing of libraries was done on Illumina HiSeq 2500 (2x100 bp) or NovaSeq (2x150 bp). Per the authors' processing: Demultiplexing of reads and collapsing into UMI consensus sequences were performed with MIGEC, and V(D)J alignment was carried out with MiXCR. Vaccine-responding clonotypes were defined with edgeR using replicate PBMC samples, requiring FDR below 0.01 and a log2 fold change above 5 up to day 15. Each bulk clonotype was labeled CD4 or CD8 based on which sequenced repertoire, CD4 or CD8, contained the clonotype at higher abundance. Using fastp at Q25 and MiXCR, TCRdb reprocessed the public reads and kept productive beta chains. Rows with a matching CDR3 protein are joined into one entry that keeps the most common DNA and genes. TCRdb, rather than the study authors, made the V and J calls. The sample table holds about 130,000 distinct CDR3 sequences, of which 6.5% to 8% were seen once. The ten largest make up roughly 2.5% of the sample.

This clonotype appeared many times. Its binding antigen is unknown. No much larger clonotype is one base removed from it; base qualities were not supplied. The sequences come from CD4+ T cells sorted from PBMCs, collected more than 8 days after the first yellow fever vaccination. This TCR was recovered from a man aged 18 to 30 who received the YFV17D yellow fever vaccine.

The DNA reads TGCGCCAGCAGCTTGGAGACAGGGGAAAGGCAGCCCCAGCATTTT. Its translation is CASSLETGERQPQHF. The rearrangement combines TRBV5-1 with TRBJ1-5, with TRBD1 identical over 8 junction bases. The CDR3, cysteine through phenylalanine, is 15 amino acids long. CDR3 DNA is the only sequence kept; it has 45 bases, read in frame from the first base. V is cut back by 0 bases and J by 7 bases, with 6 bases in the junction unmatched. The germline V gene supplies CDR1 SGHRS and CDR2 YFSETQ.